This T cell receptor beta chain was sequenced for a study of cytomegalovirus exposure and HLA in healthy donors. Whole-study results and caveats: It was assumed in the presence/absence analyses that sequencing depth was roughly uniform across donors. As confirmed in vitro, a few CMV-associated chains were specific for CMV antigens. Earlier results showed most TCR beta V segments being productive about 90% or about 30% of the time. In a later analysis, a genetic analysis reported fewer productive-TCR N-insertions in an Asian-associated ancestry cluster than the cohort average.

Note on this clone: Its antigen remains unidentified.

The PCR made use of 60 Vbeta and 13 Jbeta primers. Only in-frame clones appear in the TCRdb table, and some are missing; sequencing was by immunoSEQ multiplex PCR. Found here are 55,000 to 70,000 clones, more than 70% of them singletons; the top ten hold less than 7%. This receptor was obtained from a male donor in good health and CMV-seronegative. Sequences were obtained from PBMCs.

This chain's CDR3 is CAGMGQGATGELFF. In nucleotides, the CDR3 is TGTGCCGGAATGGGACAGGGGGCGACCGGGGAGCTGTTTTTT. The chain combines TRBV6-1 with TRBJ2-2; TRBD1 agrees at 12 bases. The CDR3 contains 14 residues. The germline gives CDR1 MNHNS, CDR2 SASEGT. J lost 5 bases, V lost 11 bases, and 6 bases had no gene match.